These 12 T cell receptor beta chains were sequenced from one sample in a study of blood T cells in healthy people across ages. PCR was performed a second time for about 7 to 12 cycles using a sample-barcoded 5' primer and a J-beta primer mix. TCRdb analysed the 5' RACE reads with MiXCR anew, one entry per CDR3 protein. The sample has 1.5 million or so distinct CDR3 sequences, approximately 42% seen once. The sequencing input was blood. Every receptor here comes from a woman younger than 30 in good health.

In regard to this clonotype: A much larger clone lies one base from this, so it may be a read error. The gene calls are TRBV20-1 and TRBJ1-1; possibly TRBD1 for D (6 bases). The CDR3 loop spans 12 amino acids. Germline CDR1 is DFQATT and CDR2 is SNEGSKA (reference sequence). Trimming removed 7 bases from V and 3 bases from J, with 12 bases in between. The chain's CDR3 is CSGGSGDTEAFF. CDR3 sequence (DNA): TGCAGTGGGGGTTCAGGGGACACTGAAGCTTTCTTT.

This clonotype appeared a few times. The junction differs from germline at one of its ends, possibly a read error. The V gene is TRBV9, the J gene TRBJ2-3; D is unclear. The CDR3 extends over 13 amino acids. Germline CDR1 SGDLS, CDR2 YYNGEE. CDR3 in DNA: TGTGCCAGCAGCGCAAAACGAACAGATACTCAGTATTTT. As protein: CASSAKRTDTQYF.

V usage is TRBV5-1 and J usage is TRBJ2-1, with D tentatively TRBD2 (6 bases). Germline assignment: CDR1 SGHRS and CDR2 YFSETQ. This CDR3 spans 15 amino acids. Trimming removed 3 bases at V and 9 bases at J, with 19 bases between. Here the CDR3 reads CASSWAGTLLREQFF. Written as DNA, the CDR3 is TGCGCCAGCAGCTGGGCCGGGACTCTCCTCCGTGAGCAGTTCTTC.

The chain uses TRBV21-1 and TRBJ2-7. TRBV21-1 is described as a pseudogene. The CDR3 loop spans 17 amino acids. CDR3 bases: TGTGCCAGCAGCAACCCTCTTTCGGGCTGGCTTTCGTACGAGCAGTACTTC. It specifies CASSNPLSGWLSYEQYF.

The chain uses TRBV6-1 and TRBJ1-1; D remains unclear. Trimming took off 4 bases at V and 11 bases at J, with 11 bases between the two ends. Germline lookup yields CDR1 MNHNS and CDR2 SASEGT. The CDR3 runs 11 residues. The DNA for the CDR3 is TGTGCCAGCAGTGGGCCCGGAGGGGCTTTCTTT. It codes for CASSGPGGAFF.

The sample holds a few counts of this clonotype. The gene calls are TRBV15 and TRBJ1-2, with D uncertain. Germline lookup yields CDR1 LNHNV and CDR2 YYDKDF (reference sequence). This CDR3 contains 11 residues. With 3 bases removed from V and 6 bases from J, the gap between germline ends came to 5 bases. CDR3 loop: CATSSWNGYTF. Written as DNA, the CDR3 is TGTGCCACCAGCAGTTGGAATGGCTACACCTTC. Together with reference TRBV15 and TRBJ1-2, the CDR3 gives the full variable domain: DAMVIQNPRYQVTQFGKPVTLSCSQTLNHNVMYWYQQKSSQAPKLLFHYYDKDFNNEADTPDNFQSRRPNTSFCFLDIRSPGLGDTAMYLCATSSWNGYTFGSGTRLTVV.

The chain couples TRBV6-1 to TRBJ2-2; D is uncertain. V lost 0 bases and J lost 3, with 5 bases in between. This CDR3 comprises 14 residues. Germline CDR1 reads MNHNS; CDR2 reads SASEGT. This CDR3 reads CASSEAKDTGELFF. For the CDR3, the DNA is TGTGCCAGCAGTGAAGCCAAGGACACCGGGGAGCTGTTTTTT.

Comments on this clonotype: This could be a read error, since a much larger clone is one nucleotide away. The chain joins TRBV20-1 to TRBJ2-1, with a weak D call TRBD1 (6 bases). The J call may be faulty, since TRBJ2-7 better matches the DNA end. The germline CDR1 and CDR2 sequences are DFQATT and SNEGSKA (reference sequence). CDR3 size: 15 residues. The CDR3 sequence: CSARDAARGRDEQYF. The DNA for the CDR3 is TGCAGTGCTAGAGACGCAGCCAGGGGTCGCGACGAGCAGTACTTC.

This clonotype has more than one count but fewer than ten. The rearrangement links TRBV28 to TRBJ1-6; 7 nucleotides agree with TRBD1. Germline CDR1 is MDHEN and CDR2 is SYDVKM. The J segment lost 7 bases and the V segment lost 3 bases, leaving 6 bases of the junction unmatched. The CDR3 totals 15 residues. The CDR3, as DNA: TGTGCCAGCAGTTTTGACAGGGCGCCGAATTCACCCCTCCACTTT. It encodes CASSFDRAPNSPLHF.

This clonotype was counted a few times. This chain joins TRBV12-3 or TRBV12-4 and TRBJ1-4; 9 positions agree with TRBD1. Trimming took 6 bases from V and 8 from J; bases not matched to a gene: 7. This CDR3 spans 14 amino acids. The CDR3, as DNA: TGTGCCAGCAGGCCTTCCGGGACAGGGGAAAAACTGTTTTTT. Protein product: CASRPSGTGEKLFF.

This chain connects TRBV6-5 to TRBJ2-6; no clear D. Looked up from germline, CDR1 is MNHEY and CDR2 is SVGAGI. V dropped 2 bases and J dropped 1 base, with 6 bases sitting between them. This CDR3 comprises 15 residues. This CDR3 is CASSYRRSGANVLTF. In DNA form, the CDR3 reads TGTGCCAGCAGTTACAGGCGATCTGGGGCCAACGTCCTGACTTTC.

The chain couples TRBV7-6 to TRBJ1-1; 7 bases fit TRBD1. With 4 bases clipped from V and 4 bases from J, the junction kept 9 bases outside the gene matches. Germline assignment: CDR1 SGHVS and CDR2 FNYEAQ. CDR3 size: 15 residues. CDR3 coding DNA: TGTGCCAGCAGCTCCGCAAGACAGGGTGGCACTGAAGCTTTCTTT. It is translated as CASSSARQGGTEAFF. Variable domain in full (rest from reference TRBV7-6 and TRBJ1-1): GAGVSQSPRYKVTKRGQDVALRCDPISGHVSLYWYRQALGQGPEFLTYFNYEAQQDKSGLPNDRFSAERPEGSISTLTIQRTEQRDSAMYRCASSSARQGGTEAFFGQGTRLTVV.